This entry lists 5 T cell receptor beta chains sequenced from one sample in a study of blood T cell repertoires in COVID-19. Assay used: immunoSEQ multiplex PCR; TCRdb lists only in-frame clones, some missing. The sample includes 50,000 to 60,000 clones, about 83% of them seen just once. The sample consisted of peripheral blood. All receptors derive from a man between 70 and 80 years old with active COVID-19.

The chain recombines TRBV18 with TRBJ1-3; no reliable D call. The CDR3 is 14 amino acids. With 8 bases removed from V and 7 bases from J, the gap between germline ends came to 18 bases. Germline assignment: CDR1 KGHSH and CDR2 LQKENI. The CDR3 nucleotides are TGTGCCAGCACTAGGACGGAAATCGGGAACACCATATATTTT. It codes for CASTRTEIGNTIYF.

The chain carries TRBV19 and TRBJ2-3; 7 bases match TRBD2. The CDR3 extends over 14 amino acids. Germline CDR1 LNHDA, CDR2 SQIVND (reference sequence). V lost 4 bases to trimming and J lost 0 bases; unmatched junction nucleotides: 1. The CDR3 is CASSRRGSTDTQYF. The CDR3 coding sequence is TGTGCCAGTAGTAGGCGGGGGAGCACAGATACGCAGTATTTT.

V and J are TRBV7-2 and TRBJ2-5; D gene uncertain. Looked up from germline, CDR1 is SGHTA and CDR2 is FQGNSA. This CDR3 has 13 residues. Deletions cut 3 bases from V and 3 bases from J, with 8 bases between. The CDR3 sequence is CASSFSREETQYF. CDR3 DNA sequence: TGTGCCAGCAGCTTTTCCCGCGAAGAGACCCAGTACTTC.

This rearrangement joins TRBV11-2 to TRBJ2-5; possible D gene TRBD1, 5 bases. V was shortened by 0 bases and J by 3 bases, with 11 bases between the two germline ends. This CDR3 region has 15 residues. CDR1 is SGHAT and CDR2 is FQNNGV in the germline V gene. The CDR3 is CASSLDRQGKETQYF. The DNA for the CDR3 is TGTGCCAGCAGCTTAGATCGGCAGGGAAAAGAGACCCAGTACTTC.

This clone was detected once. CDR3 region: CASSLGVLGTLHF. The CDR3 nucleotides read TGTGCCAGCAGTCTAGGGGTTCTTGGCACCCTCCACTTT. The rearrangement links TRBV28 to TRBJ1-6; D is possibly TRBD1 (5 bases). CDR1 is MDHEN, CDR2 SYDVKM, per germline. The CDR3 totals 13 residues. Deletions cut 5 bases from V and 14 bases from J, with 16 bases between.